This section outlines one TCR beta chain sequence together with its context. These data originate in a study of blood T cell repertoires in COVID-19. The overall study: The United States, Italy and Spain provided the acute and convalescent COVID-19 samples.

V lost 0 bases, J lost 0 bases, and 7 bases stayed unmatched. CDR1 and CDR2 (germline): SGHVS, FQNEAQ. The CDR3 length is 18 residues. Original handling: Amplification of reference gene primers was used by the study to estimate nucleated cell counts. Measured with immunoSEQ multiplex PCR; TCRdb has only the in-frame clones, and not every one. That table supplies the V and J calls and clone size; D and trimming were determined from the DNA. The data show around 60,000 clones, about 77% seen once. The sequenced sample consisted of peripheral blood. The TCR sequence derives from a human donor in a cohort sampled during active COVID-19. The gene calls are TRBV7-8 and TRBJ2-2; 7 bases map to TRBD1. CDR3 sequence reads: CASSLAQAGTANTGELFF. CDR3 DNA: TGTGCCAGCAGCTTAGCACAGGCCGGGACAGCGAACACCGGGGAGCTGTTTTTT.